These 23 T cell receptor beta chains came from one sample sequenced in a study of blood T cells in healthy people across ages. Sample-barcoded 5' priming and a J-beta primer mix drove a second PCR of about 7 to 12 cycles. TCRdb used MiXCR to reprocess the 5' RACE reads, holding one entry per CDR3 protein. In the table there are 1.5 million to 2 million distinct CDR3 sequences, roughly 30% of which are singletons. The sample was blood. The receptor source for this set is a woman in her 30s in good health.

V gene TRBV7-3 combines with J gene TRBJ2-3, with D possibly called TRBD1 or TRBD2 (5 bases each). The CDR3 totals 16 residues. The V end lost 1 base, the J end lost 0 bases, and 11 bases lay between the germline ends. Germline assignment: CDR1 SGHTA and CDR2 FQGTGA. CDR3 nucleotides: TGTGCCAGCAGCTTAATGGTGGGGGAAAGCACAGATACGCAGTATTTT. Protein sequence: CASSLMVGESTDTQYF. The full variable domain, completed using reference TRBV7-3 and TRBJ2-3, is GAGVSQTPSNKVTEKGKYVELRCDPISGHTALYWYRQSLGQGPEFLIYFQGTGAADDSGLPNDRFFAVRPEGSVSTLKIQRTERGDSAVYLCASSLMVGESTDTQYFGPGTRLTVL.

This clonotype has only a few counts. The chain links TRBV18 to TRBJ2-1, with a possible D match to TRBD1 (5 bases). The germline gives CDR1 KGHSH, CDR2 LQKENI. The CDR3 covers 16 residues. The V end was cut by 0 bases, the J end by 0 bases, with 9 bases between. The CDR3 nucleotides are TGTGCCAGCTCACCACCTCGACAGAGCTCCTACAATGAGCAGTTCTTC. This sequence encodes CASSPPRQSSYNEQFF.

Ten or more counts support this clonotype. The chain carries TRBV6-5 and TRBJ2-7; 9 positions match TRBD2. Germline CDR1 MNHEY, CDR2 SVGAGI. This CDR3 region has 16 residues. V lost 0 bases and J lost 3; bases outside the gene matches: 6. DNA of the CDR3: TGTGCCAGCAGTTACTCGGGACTAGCTGGTCTCTACGAGCAGTACTTC. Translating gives CASSYSGLAGLYEQYF.

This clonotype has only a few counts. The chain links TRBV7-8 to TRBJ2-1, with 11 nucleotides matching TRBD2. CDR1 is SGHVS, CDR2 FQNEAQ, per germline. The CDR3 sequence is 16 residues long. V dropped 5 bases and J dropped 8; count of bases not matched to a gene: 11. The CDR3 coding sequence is TGTGCCAGCAGCGGGTCCGGTAGCGGGAGGGGACATGAGCAGTTCTTC. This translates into CASSGSGSGRGHEQFF.

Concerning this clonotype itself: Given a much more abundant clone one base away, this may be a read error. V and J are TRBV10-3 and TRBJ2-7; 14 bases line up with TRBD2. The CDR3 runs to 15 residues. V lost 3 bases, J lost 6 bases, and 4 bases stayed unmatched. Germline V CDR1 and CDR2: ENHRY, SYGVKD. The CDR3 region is CAISDRLAGGGEQYF. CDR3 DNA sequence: TGTGCCATCAGTGATAGACTAGCGGGAGGGGGCGAGCAGTACTTC.

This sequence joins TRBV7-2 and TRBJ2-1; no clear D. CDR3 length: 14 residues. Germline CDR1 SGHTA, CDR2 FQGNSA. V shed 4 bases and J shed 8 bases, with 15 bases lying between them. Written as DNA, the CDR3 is TGTGCCAGCAGCTCCCGCCTGCCAAGAGATGAGCAGTTCTTC. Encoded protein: CASSSRLPRDEQFF.

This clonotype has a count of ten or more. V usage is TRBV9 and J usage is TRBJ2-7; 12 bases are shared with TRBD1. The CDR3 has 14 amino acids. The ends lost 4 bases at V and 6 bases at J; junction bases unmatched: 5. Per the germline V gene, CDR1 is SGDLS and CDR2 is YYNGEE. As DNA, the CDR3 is TGTGCCAGCAGCCGGGACAGGGGGCTGTTCGAGCAGTACTTC. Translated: CASSRDRGLFEQYF.

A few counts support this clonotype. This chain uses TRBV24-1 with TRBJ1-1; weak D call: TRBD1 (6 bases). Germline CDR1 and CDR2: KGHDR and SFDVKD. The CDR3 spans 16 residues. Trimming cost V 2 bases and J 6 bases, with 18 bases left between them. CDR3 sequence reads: CATSDSSLKGDPEAFF. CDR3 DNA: TGTGCCACCAGTGATTCGTCGTTAAAGGGGGACCCTGAAGCTTTCTTT.

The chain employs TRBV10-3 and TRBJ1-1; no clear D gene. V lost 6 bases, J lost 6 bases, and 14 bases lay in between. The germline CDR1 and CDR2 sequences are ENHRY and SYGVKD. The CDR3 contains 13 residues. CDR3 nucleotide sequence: TGTGCCATCAGGGAGGGAAGCCCTCCTGAAGCTTTCTTT. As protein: CAIREGSPPEAFF.

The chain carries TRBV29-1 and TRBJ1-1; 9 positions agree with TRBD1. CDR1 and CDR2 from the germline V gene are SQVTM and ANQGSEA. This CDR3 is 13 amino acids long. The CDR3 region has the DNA TGCAGATCGGACAGGGGACTGAACACTGAAGCTTTCTTT. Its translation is CRSDRGLNTEAFF.

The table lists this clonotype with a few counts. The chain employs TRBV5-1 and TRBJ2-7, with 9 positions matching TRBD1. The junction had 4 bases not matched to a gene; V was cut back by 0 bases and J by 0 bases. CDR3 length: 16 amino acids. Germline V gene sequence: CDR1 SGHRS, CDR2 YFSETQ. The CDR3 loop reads CASSLVGQGVSYEQYF. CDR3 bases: TGCGCCAGCAGCTTGGTGGGACAGGGAGTCTCCTACGAGCAGTACTTC.

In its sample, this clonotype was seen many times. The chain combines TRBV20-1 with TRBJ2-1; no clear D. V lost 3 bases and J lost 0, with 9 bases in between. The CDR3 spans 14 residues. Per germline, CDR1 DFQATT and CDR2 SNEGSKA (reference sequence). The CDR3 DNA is TGCAGTGCTAGGGGGTCATACTCCTACAATGAGCAGTTCTTC. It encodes CSARGSYSYNEQFF.

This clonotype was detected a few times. This chain's CDR3 is CASSLLGLNSPLHF. The CDR3 nucleotides read TGTGCCAGCAGTTTATTGGGACTTAATTCACCCCTCCACTTT. The rearrangement joins TRBV27 to TRBJ1-6; the D gene is possibly TRBD1 (5 bases). The CDR3 has 14 amino acids. Germline CDR1 is MNHEY and CDR2 is SMNVEV (reference sequence). Between the trimmed V and J ends, which lost 1 base and 6 bases, there was a span of 7 bases.

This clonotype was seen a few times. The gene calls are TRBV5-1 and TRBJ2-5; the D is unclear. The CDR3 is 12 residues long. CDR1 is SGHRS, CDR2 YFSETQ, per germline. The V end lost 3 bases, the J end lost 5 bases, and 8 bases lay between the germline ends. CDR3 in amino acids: CASSSYWETQYF. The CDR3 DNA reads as TGCGCCAGCAGCTCTTACTGGGAGACCCAGTACTTC.

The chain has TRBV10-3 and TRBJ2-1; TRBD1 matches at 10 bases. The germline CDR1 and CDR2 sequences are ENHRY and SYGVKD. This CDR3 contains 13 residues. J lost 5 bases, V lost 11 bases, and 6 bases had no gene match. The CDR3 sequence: CAVTGTGDNEQFF. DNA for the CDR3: TGTGCCGTCACTGGGACAGGGGACAATGAGCAGTTCTTC.

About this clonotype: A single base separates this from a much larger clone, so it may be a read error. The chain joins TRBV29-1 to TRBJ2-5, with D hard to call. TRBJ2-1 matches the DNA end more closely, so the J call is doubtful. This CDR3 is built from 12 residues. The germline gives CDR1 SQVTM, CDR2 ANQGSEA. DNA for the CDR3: TGCAGCGCGCTTACGTACCAAGAGACCCAGTTCTTC. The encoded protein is CSALTYQETQFF.

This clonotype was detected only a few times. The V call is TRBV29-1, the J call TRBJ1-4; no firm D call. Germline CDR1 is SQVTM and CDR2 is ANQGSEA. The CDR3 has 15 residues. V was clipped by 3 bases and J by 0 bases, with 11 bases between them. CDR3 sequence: CSVEGQPSTNEKLFF. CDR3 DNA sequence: TGCAGCGTTGAGGGTCAGCCCTCAACTAATGAAAAACTGTTTTTT. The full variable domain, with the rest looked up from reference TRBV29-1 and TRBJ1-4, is SAVISQKPSRDICQRGTSLTIQCQVDSQVTMMFWYRQQPGQSLTLIATANQGSEATYESGFVIDKFPISRPNLTFSTLTVSNMSPEDSSIYLCSVEGQPSTNEKLFFGSGTQLSVL.

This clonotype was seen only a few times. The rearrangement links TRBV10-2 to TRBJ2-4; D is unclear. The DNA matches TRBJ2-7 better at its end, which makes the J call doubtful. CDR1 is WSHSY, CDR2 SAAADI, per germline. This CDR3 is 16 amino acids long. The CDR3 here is CASSESLTSYAYEQYF. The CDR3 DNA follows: TGCGCCAGCAGTGAGTCCCTGACATCGTATGCCTACGAGCAGTACTTC.

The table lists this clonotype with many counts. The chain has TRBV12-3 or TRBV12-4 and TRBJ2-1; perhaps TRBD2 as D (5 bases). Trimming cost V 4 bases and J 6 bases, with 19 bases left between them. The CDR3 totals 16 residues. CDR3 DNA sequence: TGTGCCAGCAGTTCGGACTCCTTTGACCCTAGCAATGAGCAGTTCTTC. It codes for CASSSDSFDPSNEQFF.

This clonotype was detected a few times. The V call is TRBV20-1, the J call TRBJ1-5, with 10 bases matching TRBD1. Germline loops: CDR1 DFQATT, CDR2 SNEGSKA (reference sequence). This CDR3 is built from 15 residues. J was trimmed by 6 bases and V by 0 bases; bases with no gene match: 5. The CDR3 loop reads CSARDARDRGQPQHF. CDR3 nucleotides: TGCAGTGCTAGAGATGCCCGGGACAGGGGTCAGCCCCAGCATTTT.

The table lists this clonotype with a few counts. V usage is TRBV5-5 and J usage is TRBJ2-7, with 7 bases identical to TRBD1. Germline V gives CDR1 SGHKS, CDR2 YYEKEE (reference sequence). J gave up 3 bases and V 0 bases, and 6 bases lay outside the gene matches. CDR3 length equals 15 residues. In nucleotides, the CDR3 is TGTGCCAGCAGCTTGGGGACAGGAATCGGCTACGAGCAGTACTTC. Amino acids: CASSLGTGIGYEQYF. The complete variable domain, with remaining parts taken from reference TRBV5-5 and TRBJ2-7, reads DAGVTQSPTHLIKTRGQQVTLRCSPISGHKSVSWYQQVLGQGPQFIFQYYEKEERGRGNFPDRFSARQFPNYSSELNVNALLLGDSALYLCASSLGTGIGYEQYFGPGTRLTVT.

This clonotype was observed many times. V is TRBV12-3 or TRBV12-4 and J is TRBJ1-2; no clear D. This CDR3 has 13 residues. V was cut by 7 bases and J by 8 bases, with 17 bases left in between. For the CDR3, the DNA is TGTGCCAGCACCCTGCGGGGAACAACAGGCTACACCTTC. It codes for CASTLRGTTGYTF.

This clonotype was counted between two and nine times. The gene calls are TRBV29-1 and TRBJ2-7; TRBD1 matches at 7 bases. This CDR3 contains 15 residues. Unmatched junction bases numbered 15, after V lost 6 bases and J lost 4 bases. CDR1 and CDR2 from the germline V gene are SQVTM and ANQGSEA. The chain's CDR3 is CSVTETGSAFYEQYF. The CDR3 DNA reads TGCAGCGTCACCGAGACAGGGTCAGCATTTTACGAGCAGTACTTC.